What follows describes a single T cell receptor beta chain. Its antigen remains unidentified. The primer mix had 60 Vbeta and 13 Jbeta primers. The repertoire was sequenced with immunoSEQ multiplex PCR; TCRdb's copy has only in-frame clones and lacks some. The top ten clones hold 0.85% to 1.4% of a sample with around 190,000 clones, 65% to 80% of them seen once. This sample stems from a study of cytomegalovirus exposure and HLA in healthy donors. Study outcomes and limitations: Most TCR sequences were rare, but some public TCRs occurred in many donors. Later on, analysis showed that most CMV-associated TCR beta chains appeared to be HLA-restricted.

CDR3 length: 11 amino acids. Germline values: CDR1 DFQATT, CDR2 SNEGSKA (reference sequence). V was trimmed by 6 bases and J by 2 bases, leaving 7 bases between them. The sequence came from a woman aged 40 to 50 in good health and CMV-seronegative. The sample comprised PBMCs. The rearrangement uses TRBV20-1 and TRBJ2-5, with no clear D. CDR3 DNA sequence: TGCAGTGCGGCAGAACAAGAGACCCAGTACTTC. Its translation is CSAAEQETQYF.